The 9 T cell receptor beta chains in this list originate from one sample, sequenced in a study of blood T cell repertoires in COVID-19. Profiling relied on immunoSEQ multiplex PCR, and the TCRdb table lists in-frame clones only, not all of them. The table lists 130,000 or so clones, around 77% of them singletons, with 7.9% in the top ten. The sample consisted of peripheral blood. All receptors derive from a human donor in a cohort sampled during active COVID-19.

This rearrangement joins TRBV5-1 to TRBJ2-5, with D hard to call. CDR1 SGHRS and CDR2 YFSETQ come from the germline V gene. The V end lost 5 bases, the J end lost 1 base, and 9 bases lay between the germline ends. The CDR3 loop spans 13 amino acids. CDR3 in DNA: TGCGCCAGCAGTTTCAGTCCCCAAGAGACCCAGTACTTC. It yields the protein CASSFSPQETQYF. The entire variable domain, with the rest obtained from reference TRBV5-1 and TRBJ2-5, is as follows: KAGVTQTPRYLIKTRGQQVTLSCSPISGHRSVSWYQQTPGQGLQFLFEYFSETQRNKGNFPGRFSGRQFSNSRSEMNVSTLELGDSALYLCASSFSPQETQYFGPGTRLLVL.

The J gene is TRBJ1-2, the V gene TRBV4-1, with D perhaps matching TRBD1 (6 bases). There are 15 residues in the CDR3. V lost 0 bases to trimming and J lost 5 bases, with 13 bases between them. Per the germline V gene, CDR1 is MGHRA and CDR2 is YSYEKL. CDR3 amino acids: CASSQEGTQLYGYTF. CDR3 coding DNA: TGCGCCAGCAGCCAAGAAGGGACACAACTTTATGGCTACACCTTC.

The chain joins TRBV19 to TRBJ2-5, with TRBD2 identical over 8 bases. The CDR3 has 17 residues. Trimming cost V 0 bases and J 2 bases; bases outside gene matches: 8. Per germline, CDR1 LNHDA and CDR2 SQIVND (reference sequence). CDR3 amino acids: CASSIDKGSGGQETQYF. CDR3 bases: TGTGCCAGTAGTATAGATAAGGGGTCGGGAGGGCAAGAGACCCAGTACTTC.

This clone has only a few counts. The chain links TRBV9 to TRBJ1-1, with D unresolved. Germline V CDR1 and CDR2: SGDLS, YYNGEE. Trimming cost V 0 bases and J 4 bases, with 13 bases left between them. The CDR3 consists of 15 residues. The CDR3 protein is CASSVGSGISTEAFF. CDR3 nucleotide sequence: TGTGCCAGCAGCGTAGGGTCCGGGATTAGCACTGAAGCTTTCTTT. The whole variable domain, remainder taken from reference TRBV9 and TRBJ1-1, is DSGVTQTPKHLITATGQRVTLRCSPRSGDLSVYWYQQSLDQGLQFLIQYYNGEERAKGNILERFSAQQFPDLHSELNLSSLELGDSALYFCASSVGSGISTEAFFGQGTRLTVV.

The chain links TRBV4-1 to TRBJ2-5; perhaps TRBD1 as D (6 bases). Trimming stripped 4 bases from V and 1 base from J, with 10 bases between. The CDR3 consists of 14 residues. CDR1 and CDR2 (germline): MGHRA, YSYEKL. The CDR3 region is CASSPWTAQETQYF. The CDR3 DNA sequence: TGCGCCAGCAGCCCCTGGACAGCCCAAGAGACCCAGTACTTC.

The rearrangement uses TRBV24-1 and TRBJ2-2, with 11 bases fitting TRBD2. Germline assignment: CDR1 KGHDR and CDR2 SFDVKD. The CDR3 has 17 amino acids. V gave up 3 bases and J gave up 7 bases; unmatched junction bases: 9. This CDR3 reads CATSDPQGTSGSGELFF. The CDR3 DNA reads TGTGCCACCAGTGATCCGCAGGGTACTAGCGGGAGCGGGGAGCTGTTTTTT.

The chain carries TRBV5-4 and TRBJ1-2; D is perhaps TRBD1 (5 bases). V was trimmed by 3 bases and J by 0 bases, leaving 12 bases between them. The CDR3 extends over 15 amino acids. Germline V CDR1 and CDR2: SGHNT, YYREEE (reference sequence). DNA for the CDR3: TGTGCCAGCAGCTCAACGACAGAAGCTAACTATGGCTACACCTTC. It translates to CASSSTTEANYGYTF. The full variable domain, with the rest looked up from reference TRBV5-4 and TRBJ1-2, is ETGVTQSPTHLIKTRGQQVTLRCSSQSGHNTVSWYQQALGQGPQFIFQYYREEENGRGNFPPRFSGLQFPNYSSELNVNALELDDSALYLCASSSTTEANYGYTFGSGTRLTVV.

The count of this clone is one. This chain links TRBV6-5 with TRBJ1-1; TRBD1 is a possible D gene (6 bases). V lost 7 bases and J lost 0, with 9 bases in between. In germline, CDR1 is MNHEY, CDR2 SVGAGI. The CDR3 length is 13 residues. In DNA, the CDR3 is TGTGCCAGCACAGGGGACATGAACACTGAAGCTTTCTTT. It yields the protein CASTGDMNTEAFF.

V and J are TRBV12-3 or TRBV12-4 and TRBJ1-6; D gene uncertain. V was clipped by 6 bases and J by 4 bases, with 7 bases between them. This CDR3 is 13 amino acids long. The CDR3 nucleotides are TGTGCCAGCAGCTCGGGTTATAATTCACCCCTCCACTTT. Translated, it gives CASSSGYNSPLHF.